These 32 T cell receptor beta chains came from one sample sequenced in a study of blood T cell repertoires in COVID-19. TCRdb's table, derived via immunoSEQ multiplex PCR, lists solely in-frame clones and lacks some. The data show 90,000 to 120,000 clones, 70% to 90% seen once. The source material was peripheral blood. These TCRs come from a man over 45 with active or convalescent COVID-19.

The genes are TRBV19 and TRBJ2-1; 8 nucleotides agree with TRBD2. V was pared by 5 bases and J by 1 base, with 7 bases of the junction left unmatched. Germline CDR1 LNHDA, CDR2 SQIVND (reference sequence). CDR3 length: 16 residues. In nucleotides, the CDR3 is TGTGCCAGTAGTCGGCCCATAGCGGGATCCTACAATGAGCAGTTCTTC. Protein: CASSRPIAGSYNEQFF. The full variable domain, its missing parts supplied by reference TRBV19 and TRBJ2-1, is DGGITQSPKYLFRKEGQNVTLSCEQNLNHDAMYWYRQDPGQGLRLIYYSQIVNDFQKGDIAEGYSVSREKKESFPLTVTSAQKNPTAFYLCASSRPIAGSYNEQFFGPGTRLTVL.

This clone was counted a single time. The V call is TRBV28, the J call TRBJ2-7, with 7 bases aligning to TRBD2. The germline gives CDR1 MDHEN, CDR2 SYDVKM. The CDR3 has 17 amino acids. The J segment lost 0 bases and the V segment lost 0 bases, leaving 8 bases of the junction unmatched. CDR3 sequence (DNA): TGTGCCAGCAGTTTATGGTCCCCCTCTAGCGGCTCCTACGAGCAGTACTTC. It yields the protein CASSLWSPSSGSYEQYF.

The chain combines TRBV4-2 with TRBJ2-1, with 7 bases identical to TRBD2. The germline V gene encodes CDR1 LGHNA and CDR2 YNFKEQ. This CDR3 has 16 residues. The V segment lost 1 base and the J segment 3 bases; nucleotides outside the gene matches: 6. CDR3 sequence (DNA): TGTGCCAGCAGCCAAGTTTTGGCTAGCGGCTACAATGAGCAGTTCTTC. Amino acids: CASSQVLASGYNEQFF.

The rearrangement uses TRBV28 and TRBJ2-3; 7 positions match TRBD2. The CDR3 is made up of 14 amino acids. Germline V gene data show CDR1 as MDHEN and CDR2 as SYDVKM. The J segment lost 3 bases and the V segment lost 3 bases, leaving 3 bases of the junction unmatched. The CDR3 nucleotides read TGTGCCAGCAGTTTTGGGCGGGGGACAGATACGCAGTATTTT. The encoded protein is CASSFGRGTDTQYF.

V usage is TRBV14 and J usage is TRBJ2-2, with 8 bases that match TRBD1. This CDR3 has 15 amino acids. Trimming cost V 1 base and J 12 bases; bases outside gene matches: 10. The germline CDR1 and CDR2 sequences are SGHDN and FVKESK. The CDR3 bases are TGTGCCAGCAGCCAAGGAAGACCCGGGACAGGAAAGCTGTTTTTT. Protein sequence: CASSQGRPGTGKLFF.

The V and J genes are TRBV30 and TRBJ1-6; TRBD1 matches at 7 bases. J was trimmed by 9 bases and V by 8 bases; bases with no gene match: 7. CDR1 and CDR2 (germline): GTSNPN, SVGIG (reference sequence). The CDR3 covers 12 residues. Written as DNA, the CDR3 is TGTGCCCTGGGAGGGGGCGCTTCACCCCTCCACTTT. It encodes CALGGGASPLHF.

This rearrangement joins TRBV12-3 or TRBV12-4 to TRBJ1-3, with D perhaps TRBD1 (6 bases). V lost 8 bases and J lost 4, with 9 bases in between. The CDR3 runs 12 residues. For the CDR3, the DNA is TGTGCCAGCGATACAGGGGGAAACACCATATATTTT. Its protein product is CASDTGGNTIYF.

The chain joins TRBV20-1 to TRBJ1-2, with D unclear. Germline assignment: CDR1 DFQATT and CDR2 SNEGSKA (reference sequence). The germline V and J ends were trimmed by 5 bases and 4 bases, with 8 bases remaining between them. The CDR3 is made up of 11 amino acids. The CDR3 DNA reads TGCAGTGCTCCCTTTAGCTATGGCTACACCTTC. The encoded protein is CSAPFSYGYTF.

The chain couples TRBV28 to TRBJ2-5; D might be TRBD2 (6 bases). This CDR3 region has 16 residues. V was pared by 5 bases and J by 2 bases, with 18 bases between. The germline CDR1 and CDR2 sequences are MDHEN and SYDVKM. CDR3: CASSPGGVGGQETQYF. The CDR3 nucleotides read TGTGCCAGCAGTCCCGGCGGGGTTGGCGGACAAGAGACCCAGTACTTC. Looking up the rest from reference TRBV28 and TRBJ2-5 gives the full variable domain: DVKVTQSSRYLVKRTGEKVFLECVQDMDHENMFWYRQDPGLGLRLIYFSYDVKMKEKGDIPEGYSVSREKKERFSLILESASTNQTSMYLCASSPGGVGGQETQYFGPGTRLLVL.

V and J are TRBV6-1 and TRBJ2-3; no clear D. The CDR3 sequence is 13 residues long. Between the trimmed V and J ends, which lost 1 base and 4 bases, there was a span of 6 bases. Per the germline V gene, CDR1 is MNHNS and CDR2 is SASEGT. The CDR3 spells CASSEGAPDTQYF. DNA of the CDR3: TGTGCCAGCAGTGAAGGGGCCCCAGATACGCAGTATTTT.

V and J are TRBV19 and TRBJ2-1; the match to TRBD1 covers 7 bases. Germline trimming cut 5 bases from V and 12 bases from J; bases unmatched to any gene: 22. Germline V gene data show CDR1 as LNHDA and CDR2 as SQIVND (reference sequence). The CDR3 covers 17 residues. In DNA form, the CDR3 reads TGTGCCAGTAGTCTAAGCCTACCAAGGACAGGAGTTGAGCCGCAGTTCTTC. Protein: CASSLSLPRTGVEPQFF.

The chain employs TRBV4-1 and TRBJ1-2; a possible D gene is TRBD1 (5 bases). The CDR3 length is 18 residues. Germline-derived CDR1 and CDR2 are MGHRA and YSYEKL. V gave up 1 base and J gave up 4 bases, with 22 bases separating them. The CDR3 loop reads CASSQGPPVQGRSYGYTF. The CDR3 DNA follows: TGCGCCAGCAGCCAAGGGCCTCCCGTCCAGGGAAGATCCTATGGCTACACCTTC.

This clone has only one observation. The chain recombines TRBV20-1 with TRBJ2-7; no reliable D call. V lost 3 bases to trimming and J lost 0 bases, with 12 bases between them. Germline V gives CDR1 DFQATT, CDR2 SNEGSKA (reference sequence). The CDR3 contains 14 residues. The CDR3, as DNA: TGCAGTGCTAGTCAACAGAGAAGCTCCTACGAGCAGTACTTC. This translates into CSASQQRSSYEQYF.

The gene calls are TRBV2 and TRBJ1-2; 9 bases agree with TRBD1. V was pared by 6 bases and J by 2 bases, with 4 bases of the junction left unmatched. The V gene's germline CDR1 is SNHLY and CDR2 FYNNEI. This CDR3 has 14 residues. CDR3: CASSTGQGNYGYTF. The CDR3 bases are TGTGCCAGCAGCACGGGACAGGGAAACTATGGCTACACCTTC.

The chain employs TRBV6-5 and TRBJ1-1, with D possibly matching TRBD1 (5 bases). This CDR3 is built from 14 residues. CDR1 and CDR2 (germline): MNHEY, SVGAGI. The V gene lost 6 bases and the J gene lost 0 bases, with 11 bases spanning the gap. The CDR3: CASRTANMNTEAFF. Written as DNA, the CDR3 is TGTGCCAGCAGGACAGCGAACATGAACACTGAAGCTTTCTTT.

The CDR3 coding sequence is TGTGCCAGCAGTAAGACAGGGGAGGGCACTGAAGCTTTCTTT. Protein product: CASSKTGEGTEAFF. The chain carries TRBV6-2 or TRBV6-3 and TRBJ1-1; TRBD1 matches at 8 bases. V shed 5 bases, J shed 4 bases, and the junction held 6 bases outside the gene matches. In germline, CDR1 is MNHEY, CDR2 SVGEGT. This CDR3 region has 14 residues.

In its sample, this clone was seen once. The V call is TRBV13, the J call TRBJ1-4, with D unresolved. Germline-derived CDR1 and CDR2 are PRHDT and FYEKMQ (reference sequence). This CDR3 has 13 residues. Trimming took 3 bases from V and 4 from J, leaving 6 bases between them. The CDR3 here is CASSFRSNEKLFF. The CDR3 DNA sequence: TGTGCCAGCAGCTTCCGGAGTAATGAAAAACTGTTTTTT.

The chain recombines TRBV5-1 with TRBJ1-1; a possible D gene is TRBD1 (6 bases). Germline loops: CDR1 SGHRS, CDR2 YFSETQ. The CDR3 runs to 14 residues. Trimming took 0 bases from V and 2 from J, leaving 8 bases between them. The CDR3: CASSLARGNTEAFF. CDR3 DNA: TGCGCCAGCAGCTTGGCCAGGGGTAACACTGAAGCTTTCTTT.

This chain uses TRBV7-2 with TRBJ2-2; D unclear. This CDR3 region has 14 residues. V was cut by 5 bases and J by 1 base, with 8 bases left in between. Germline V CDR1 and CDR2: SGHTA, FQGNSA. Here the CDR3 DNA reads TGTGCCAGCAGCCCCTATGAGAACACCGGGGAGCTGTTTTTT. Residues: CASSPYENTGELFF.

This clone has just a few counts. The V call is TRBV7-2, the J call TRBJ1-6, with no clear D. The CDR3 totals 14 residues. Trimming removed 1 base from V and 10 bases from J, with 11 bases in between. Germline loops: CDR1 SGHTA, CDR2 FQGNSA. The CDR3 DNA reads as TGTGCCAGCAGCTTAGAATACGGTTTGTCACCCCTCCACTTT. As protein: CASSLEYGLSPLHF. Full variable domain (missing parts from reference TRBV7-2 and TRBJ1-6): GAGVSQSPSNKVTEKGKDVELRCDPISGHTALYWYRQSLGQGLEFLIYFQGNSAPDKSGLPSDRFSAERTGGSVSTLTIQRTQQEDSAVYLCASSLEYGLSPLHFGNGTRLTVT.

V usage is TRBV7-2 and J usage is TRBJ2-7; TRBD1 matches at 9 bases. J was trimmed by 4 bases and V by 1 base; bases with no gene match: 2. The germline V gene has CDR1 SGHTA and CDR2 FQGNSA. There are 14 residues in the CDR3. CDR3 loop: CASSLGTGAYEQYF. The DNA for the CDR3 is TGTGCCAGCAGCTTAGGGACAGGGGCATACGAGCAGTACTTC.

This clone was seen once. This chain joins TRBV10-1 and TRBJ2-1; TRBD2 is a possible D gene (6 bases). This CDR3 has 14 amino acids. Trimming cost V 4 bases and J 5 bases, with 12 bases left between them. Germline V gives CDR1 WNHNN, CDR2 SYGVQD (reference sequence). In DNA form, the CDR3 reads TGCGCCAGCAGTGTTACCGGGAGCGACAATGAGCAGTTCTTC. This gives the protein CASSVTGSDNEQFF.

The gene calls are TRBV7-2 and TRBJ1-4, with 10 bases lining up with TRBD1. In germline, CDR1 is SGHTA, CDR2 FQGNSA. The CDR3 runs 15 residues. Losses at the gene ends were 5 bases for V and 7 bases for J; bases not matched to a gene: 7. Here the CDR3 DNA reads TGTGCCAGCAGCCCGGGACAGGGGATGACTGAAAAACTGTTTTTT. It codes for CASSPGQGMTEKLFF.

Worth noting for this clone: A read error may account for a junction end that differs from germline. The chain recombines TRBV7-7 with TRBJ1-4; no firm D call. This CDR3 contains 13 residues. Germline V gene data show CDR1 as SSHAT and CDR2 as FNYEAQ (reference sequence). The CDR3 loop is CASSLGPNEKLFF. CDR3 coding DNA: TGTGCTAGCAGCTTAGGGCCGAATGAAAAACTGTTTTTT.

The rearrangement joins TRBV10-3 to TRBJ2-1, with 13 nucleotides matching TRBD2. The CDR3 runs 18 residues. Trimming removed 2 bases from V and 3 bases from J; junction bases left unmatched: 7. Germline CDR1 and CDR2: ENHRY and SYGVKD. The CDR3 sequence: CAISEPSGLAGDYNEQFF. In nucleotides, the CDR3 is TGTGCCATCAGTGAGCCATCCGGACTAGCGGGAGACTACAATGAGCAGTTCTTC.

The chain is built from TRBV15 and TRBJ2-1; 11 nucleotides line up with TRBD2. CDR1 is LNHNV, CDR2 YYDKDF, per germline (reference sequence). The V segment lost 0 bases and the J segment 7 bases; nucleotides outside the gene matches: 8. The CDR3 is 17 amino acids. The CDR3: CATSRDLASGRSNEQFF. The CDR3 bases are TGTGCCACCAGCAGAGATCTTGCTAGCGGGAGGAGTAATGAGCAGTTCTTC. Supplemented by reference TRBV15 and TRBJ2-1, the full variable domain reads DAMVIQNPRYQVTQFGKPVTLSCSQTLNHNVMYWYQQKSSQAPKLLFHYYDKDFNNEADTPDNFQSRRPNTSFCFLDIRSPGLGDTAMYLCATSRDLASGRSNEQFFGPGTRLTVL.

This sequence joins TRBV15 and TRBJ2-7; 9 nucleotides align to TRBD1. V lost 4 bases to trimming and J lost 5 bases; unmatched junction nucleotides: 12. CDR1 LNHNV and CDR2 YYDKDF come from the germline V gene (reference sequence). The CDR3 has 16 amino acids. The CDR3 loop reads CATSNSLRTGEDEQYF. CDR3 nucleotides: TGTGCCACCAGCAACAGTTTAAGGACAGGGGAGGACGAGCAGTACTTC. Full variable domain (rest looked up from reference TRBV15 and TRBJ2-7): DAMVIQNPRYQVTQFGKPVTLSCSQTLNHNVMYWYQQKSSQAPKLLFHYYDKDFNNEADTPDNFQSRRPNTSFCFLDIRSPGLGDTAMYLCATSNSLRTGEDEQYFGPGTRLTVT.

V is TRBV3-1 (or the pseudogene TRBV3-2) and J is TRBJ2-2; possibly TRBD1 for D (6 bases). This CDR3 spans 17 amino acids. Trimming removed 4 bases from V and 3 bases from J, with 18 bases in between. Per germline, CDR1 LGHDT and CDR2 YNNKEL (reference sequence). The CDR3 DNA reads TGTGCCAGCAGCCCCTTTTCAAGGACAGATTACACCGGGGAGCTGTTTTTT. Residues: CASSPFSRTDYTGELFF.

This sequence joins TRBV11-2 and TRBJ1-4; tentative D call: TRBD1 (6 bases). This CDR3 region has 16 residues. V lost 5 bases, J lost 2 bases, and 15 bases lay in between. Germline values: CDR1 SGHAT, CDR2 FQNNGV. The CDR3 protein is CASSIGGRHTNEKLFF. Here the CDR3 DNA reads TGTGCCAGCAGCATAGGGGGGAGGCATACTAATGAAAAACTGTTTTTT.

The chain is built from TRBV6-1 and TRBJ2-6; 7 bases align to TRBD1. Germline V lookup: CDR1 MNHNS, CDR2 SASEGT. Unmatched junction bases numbered 3, after V lost 4 bases and J lost 0 bases. This CDR3 spans 16 amino acids. The chain's CDR3 is CASSGNRGSGANVLTF. The CDR3 region has the DNA TGTGCCAGCAGTGGGAACAGGGGCTCTGGGGCCAACGTCCTGACTTTC.

The rearrangement uses TRBV28 and TRBJ2-5, with 8 nucleotides matching TRBD2. In germline, CDR1 is MDHEN, CDR2 SYDVKM. This CDR3 comprises 16 residues. J lost 4 bases, V lost 2 bases, and 9 bases had no gene match. The CDR3 spells CASSLATGTSRETQYF. In nucleotides, the CDR3 is TGTGCCAGCAGTTTAGCAACCGGGACTAGTCGAGAGACCCAGTACTTC. The entire variable domain, with the rest obtained from reference TRBV28 and TRBJ2-5, is as follows: DVKVTQSSRYLVKRTGEKVFLECVQDMDHENMFWYRQDPGLGLRLIYFSYDVKMKEKGDIPEGYSVSREKKERFSLILESASTNQTSMYLCASSLATGTSRETQYFGPGTRLLVL.

This rearrangement joins TRBV27 to TRBJ2-1; a possible D gene is TRBD2 (7 bases). CDR1 MNHEY and CDR2 SMNVEV come from the germline V gene (reference sequence). Trimming stripped 5 bases from V and 6 bases from J, with 20 bases between. The CDR3 consists of 16 residues. This CDR3 reads CASSVDQGWGGNEQFF. Written as DNA, the CDR3 is TGTGCCAGCAGTGTAGACCAGGGGTGGGGGGGCAATGAGCAGTTCTTC.